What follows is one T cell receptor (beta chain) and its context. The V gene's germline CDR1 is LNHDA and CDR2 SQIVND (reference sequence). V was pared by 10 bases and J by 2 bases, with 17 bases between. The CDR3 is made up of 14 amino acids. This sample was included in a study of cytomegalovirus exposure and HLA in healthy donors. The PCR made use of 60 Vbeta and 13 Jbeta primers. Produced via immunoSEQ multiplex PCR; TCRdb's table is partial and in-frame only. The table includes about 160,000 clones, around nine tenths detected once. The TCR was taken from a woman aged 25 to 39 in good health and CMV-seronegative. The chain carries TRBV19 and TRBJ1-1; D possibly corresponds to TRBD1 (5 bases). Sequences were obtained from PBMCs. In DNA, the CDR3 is TGTGCCACGGGACGGGAGGACGGAAACACTGAAGCTTTCTTT. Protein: CATGREDGNTEAFF.